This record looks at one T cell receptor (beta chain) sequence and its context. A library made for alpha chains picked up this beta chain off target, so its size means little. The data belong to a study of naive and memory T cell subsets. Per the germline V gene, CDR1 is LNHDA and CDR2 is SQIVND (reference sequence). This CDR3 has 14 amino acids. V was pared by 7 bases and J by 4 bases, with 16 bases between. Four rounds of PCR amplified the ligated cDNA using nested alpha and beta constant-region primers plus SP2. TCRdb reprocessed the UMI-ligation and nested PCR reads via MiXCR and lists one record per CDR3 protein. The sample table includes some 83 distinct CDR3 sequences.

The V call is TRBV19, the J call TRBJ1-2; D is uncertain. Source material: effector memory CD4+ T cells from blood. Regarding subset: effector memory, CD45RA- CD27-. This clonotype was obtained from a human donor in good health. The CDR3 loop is CASTHPDHIYGYTF. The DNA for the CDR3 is TGTGCCAGTACCCACCCAGACCACATCTATGGCTACACCTTC.